This TCR beta chain was captured by sequencing in a study of tumour-infiltrating T cells in Burkitt lymphoma. Study in general: Productive clonality predicted overall and progression-free survival.

The V and J ends lost 5 bases and 2 bases respectively, with 13 bases between them. This CDR3 region has 15 residues. The germline V gene encodes CDR1 MNHNS and CDR2 SASEGT. This clone came up a few times. Sequenced by immunoSEQ multiplex PCR; TCRdb stores in-frame clones only, minus some. The sample shows roughly 15,000 clones, 30% of them seen only once. The receptor comes from a human donor with diffuse large B-cell lymphoma. J is TRBJ1-5 and V is TRBV6-1; D uncertain. The sequencing input was tumor tissue. The CDR3, as DNA: TGTGCCAGCAGTCTCCAGAGCGATGGCAATCAGCCCCAGCATTTT. Amino acid sequence: CASSLQSDGNQPQHF.